Reported below is one T cell receptor beta chain. Its antigen remains unidentified. The data belong to a study of blood T cells in healthy people across ages. Study-level results: Roughly linear age-related decline in beta diversity appeared, significant by age approximately 43.

Through a sample-barcoded 5' primer and a J-beta primer mix, a second PCR was run for roughly 6 to 12 cycles. MiXCR, applied by TCRdb to the 5' RACE reads, yields one record per CDR3 protein. The sample lists about 1,500,000 distinct CDR3 sequences; 42% were seen once. Extractions gave at least 6 micrograms of total RNA per sample. The CDR3 runs 15 residues. J was trimmed by 7 bases and V by 1 base; bases with no gene match: 7. Germline assignment: CDR1 SGHTA and CDR2 FQGTGA. Sequencing used blood. The gene calls are TRBV7-3 and TRBJ2-1; 7 nucleotides agree with TRBD2. This sequence originates from a woman between 18 and 29 years old in good health. CDR3 sequence: CASSLNYGGTNEQFF. CDR3 nucleotide sequence: TGTGCCAGCAGCTTAAATTACGGGGGGACGAATGAGCAGTTCTTC.